The 5 T cell receptor beta chains below were found in one sample sequenced in a study of T-cell memory formation after mild COVID-19 listed by TCRdb under 2021. The library was built by means of 5' RACE. TCRdb shows the sequencer as Illumina NovaSeq 6000. TCRdb reprocessed the public reads (quality trimming at Q25 with fastp, clone calling with MiXCR) and kept in-frame beta chains. Rows matching on CDR3 protein sequence are summarized as one entry with the most common DNA and genes. This sample has a few hundred thousand distinct CDR3 sequences in its table, and 25% to 30% of those were observed once. In total, the top ten clones hold 13% of the sample. Sequenced sample: PBMCs or a T cell subset sorted from them (not recorded which). These receptors originate from an adult woman who had mild COVID-19 (a few samples of this study predate the infection). The sample titles of this study are shuffled in the database, so cell type and time point are left out; the donor was told from shared clones.

The sample holds a few counts of this clonotype. The chain is built from TRBV6-2 or TRBV6-3 and TRBJ2-1; D ambiguous. The V and J ends lost 5 bases and 10 bases respectively, with 9 bases between them. This CDR3 is built from 11 residues. Germline V CDR1 and CDR2: MNHEY, SVGEGT. CDR3 amino acids: CASSQIVEQFF. The CDR3 coding sequence is TGTGCCAGCAGTCAGATAGTGGAGCAGTTCTTC.

This clonotype came up a few times. This chain uses TRBV12-3 or TRBV12-4 with TRBJ1-1, with 7 bases lining up with TRBD1. The CDR3 runs 14 residues. V gave up 6 bases and J gave up 0 bases; unmatched junction bases: 4. The CDR3 coding sequence is TGTGCCAGCAGGAGGGGGCCGGTGAACACTGAAGCTTTCTTT. Its translation is CASRRGPVNTEAFF.

The chain employs TRBV14 and TRBJ1-2, with D possibly being TRBD1 (5 bases). The ends were cut back, 5 bases at V and 3 bases at J, with 16 bases in the middle. This CDR3 region has 15 residues. From germline, CDR1 is SGHDN and CDR2 FVKESK. CDR3 sequence reads: CASSFQGTYDYGYTF. The CDR3 region has the DNA TGTGCCAGCAGCTTTCAAGGGACTTACGACTATGGCTACACCTTC.

The rearrangement joins TRBV5-1 to TRBJ2-1, with 9 bases that match TRBD2. The length of the CDR3 is 15 residues. Germline V gene lookup returns CDR1 SGHRS and CDR2 YFSETQ. After removal of 2 bases from V and 5 bases from J, the junction contained 5 bases not matched to a gene. The CDR3 region has the DNA TGCGCCAGCAGCTTCGCTAGCGGGGATAACAATGAGCAGTTCTTC. Its translation: CASSFASGDNNEQFF.

J is TRBJ2-2 and V is TRBV24-1; maybe TRBD1 (6 bases). The length of the CDR3 is 15 residues. V lost 10 bases, J lost 0 bases, and 14 bases lay in between. The V gene's germline CDR1 is KGHDR and CDR2 SFDVKD. In DNA, the CDR3 is TGTGCCACAAGGGAAGGGACAACGAACACCGGGGAGCTGTTTTTT. This encodes CATREGTTNTGELFF.